The clone carrying this TCR beta chain was observed a handful of times. Germline CDR1 reads SGHTA; CDR2 reads FQGNSA. V shed 4 bases and J shed 7 bases, with 12 bases lying between them. CDR3 length: 13 residues. The sample belongs to a study of blood T cells in healthy people across ages. Turning to the study itself: Template-switching capture recovered about one barcoded beta molecule per two T cells.

Every donor contributed roughly 11 milliliters of peripheral blood by blood draw. Primed by a sample-barcoded 5' primer and a J-beta primer mix, a second PCR proceeded for roughly 7 to 11 cycles. Each CDR3 protein gets one entry after TCRdb re-called the 5' RACE reads with MiXCR. The sample has about 730,000 distinct CDR3 sequences; about 40% are singletons. The sequence derives from a woman aged 55-70 years in good health. The V and J genes are TRBV7-2 and TRBJ2-3; the D gene is possibly TRBD2 (6 bases). Material for sequencing was blood. CDR3 in DNA: TGTGCCAGCAGCTCAACTAGCACCCATACGCAGTATTTT. It encodes CASSSTSTHTQYF.